A selection of T cell receptor beta chains follows, all from one sample in a study of shared clonotypes between healthy human individuals. The method was immunoSEQ multiplex PCR; TCRdb's version includes in-frame clones alone and lacks a portion of them. Of over 2 million clones listed, about nine tenths are singletons. Source material: naive CD4+ T cells from PBMCs. Source of these receptors: a man between 18 and 35 years old in good health. Some clones in this sample may be carry-over from other donors' samples. Each CDR3 is given with its conserved first and last residue. D genes are given only for firm matches. Expanded clones get a size class; other rows say once, few or many, or leave the size out.

j_gene: TRBJ2-7; abundance: NA; d_gene: TRBD1; v_gene: TRBV27; CDR3aa: CASSLGALGQGLVEQYF; CDR3nt: TGTGCCAGCAGTTTAGGGGCCCTGGGACAGGGTTTAGTCGAGCAGTACTTC
j_gene: TRBJ2-1; abundance: NA; d_gene: NA; v_gene: TRBV5-1; CDR3aa: CASSLDGAGEQFF; CDR3nt: TGCGCCAGCAGCTTGGACGGGGCCGGTGAGCAGTTCTTC
j_gene: TRBJ1-3; abundance: NA; d_gene: NA; v_gene: TRBV6-1; CDR3aa: CASSEVGMLSGNTIYF; CDR3nt: TGTGCCAGCAGTGAAGTCGGTATGCTCTCTGGAAACACCATATATTTT
j_gene: TRBJ1-4; abundance: NA; d_gene: NA; v_gene: TRBV29-1; CDR3aa: CSALGDANEKLFF; CDR3nt: TGCAGCGCCCTGGGGGACGCAAATGAAAAACTGTTTTTT
j_gene: TRBJ2-1; abundance: NA; d_gene: NA; v_gene: TRBV7-9; CDR3aa: CASSPGQWSSYNEQFF; CDR3nt: TGTGCCAGCAGCCCCGGACAGTGGAGCTCCTACAATGAGCAGTTCTTC
j_gene: TRBJ2-7; abundance: once; d_gene: TRBD2; v_gene: TRBV28; CDR3aa: CASSPNVGTSESFYEQYF; CDR3nt: TGTGCCAGCAGCCCCAACGTAGGGACTAGCGAGTCTTTTTACGAGCAGTACTTC
j_gene: TRBJ1-2; abundance: NA; d_gene: NA; v_gene: TRBV29-1; CDR3aa: CSAGQANYGYTF; CDR3nt: TGCAGCGCTGGACAAGCTAACTATGGCTACACCTTC
j_gene: TRBJ2-7; abundance: NA; d_gene: NA; v_gene: TRBV6-6; CDR3aa: CASRNSGPTYEQYF; CDR3nt: TGTGCCAGCAGAAACTCCGGACCCACCTACGAGCAGTACTTC
j_gene: TRBJ1-1; abundance: NA; d_gene: NA; v_gene: TRBV7-2; CDR3aa: CASSLVRSAAEAFF; CDR3nt: TGTGCCAGCAGCTTAGTTAGGAGTGCGGCTGAAGCTTTCTTT
j_gene: TRBJ2-5; abundance: NA; d_gene: TRBD1; v_gene: TRBV5-4; CDR3aa: CASSAGQVQETQYF; CDR3nt: TGTGCCAGCAGCGCGGGACAGGTCCAAGAGACCCAGTACTTC
j_gene: TRBJ2-3; abundance: NA; d_gene: NA; v_gene: TRBV9; CDR3aa: CASMRSGPPDTQYF; CDR3nt: TGTGCCAGCATGAGAAGCGGACCACCAGATACGCAGTATTTT
j_gene: TRBJ2-7; abundance: NA; d_gene: TRBD1; v_gene: TRBV29-1; CDR3aa: CSVLGTGGLDEQYF; CDR3nt: TGCAGCGTGCTCGGGACAGGGGGTTTGGATGAGCAGTACTTC
j_gene: TRBJ2-2; abundance: NA; d_gene: TRBD2; v_gene: TRBV13; CDR3aa: CASSPRASGVITGELFF; CDR3nt: TGTGCCAGCAGCCCCAGGGCTAGCGGGGTAATCACCGGGGAGCTGTTTTTT
j_gene: TRBJ2-2; abundance: NA; d_gene: NA; v_gene: TRBV19; CDR3aa: CASSIARNTGELFF; CDR3nt: TGTGCCAGTAGTATCGCCCGCAACACCGGGGAGCTGTTTTTT
j_gene: TRBJ2-1; abundance: NA; d_gene: NA; v_gene: TRBV5-1; CDR3aa: CASISEQFF; CDR3nt: TGCGCCAGCATAAGTGAGCAGTTCTTC
j_gene: TRBJ1-2; abundance: NA; d_gene: NA; v_gene: TRBV9; CDR3aa: CASSVASQSVQVQTQGLTF; CDR3nt: TGTGCCAGCAGCGTAGCATCTCAGTCCGTACAGGTCCAGACCCAGGGGCTCACCTTC
j_gene: TRBJ1-4; abundance: NA; d_gene: NA; v_gene: TRBV18; CDR3aa: CASSSDAFLNEKLFF; CDR3nt: TGTGCCAGCTCATCGGACGCCTTCCTGAATGAAAAACTGTTTTTT
j_gene: TRBJ1-5; abundance: few; d_gene: NA; v_gene: TRBV19; CDR3aa: CAVGLGLNQPQHF; CDR3nt: TGTGCAGTTGGATTGGGGCTCAATCAGCCCCAGCATTTT
j_gene: TRBJ2-7; abundance: NA; d_gene: NA; v_gene: TRBV2; CDR3aa: CAGLYGAASSPYEQYF; CDR3nt: TGTGCCGGCCTATATGGGGCTGCCTCTTCTCCCTACGAGCAGTACTTC
j_gene: TRBJ2-3; abundance: NA; d_gene: NA; v_gene: TRBV7-3; CDR3aa: CASSPTLGADTQYF; CDR3nt: TGTGCCAGCAGCCCAACGCTAGGGGCAGATACGCAGTATTTT
j_gene: TRBJ1-4; abundance: NA; d_gene: NA; v_gene: TRBV27; CDR3aa: CASSSYGTPGEKLFF; CDR3nt: TGTGCCAGCAGTTCTTATGGGACCCCGGGGGAAAAACTGTTTTTT
j_gene: TRBJ2-5; abundance: NA; d_gene: NA; v_gene: TRBV5-1; CDR3aa: CASSLAGPPDGTQYF; CDR3nt: TGCGCCAGCAGCTTGGCCGGCCCCCCCGATGGAACCCAGTACTTC
j_gene: TRBJ2-6; abundance: NA; d_gene: TRBD1; v_gene: TRBV27; CDR3aa: CASSPGTGRGANVLTF; CDR3nt: TGTGCCAGCAGCCCCGGGACAGGCCGAGGGGCCAACGTCCTGACTTTC
j_gene: TRBJ1-1; abundance: NA; d_gene: NA; v_gene: TRBV10-1; CDR3aa: CASSASMNTEAFF; CDR3nt: TGCGCCAGCAGTGCGTCGATGAACACTGAAGCTTTCTTT
j_gene: TRBJ1-4; abundance: NA; d_gene: NA; v_gene: TRBV4-3; CDR3aa: CASSPGQAWEKLFF; CDR3nt: TGCGCCAGCAGCCCCGGCCAAGCGTGGGAAAAACTGTTTTTT
j_gene: TRBJ2-1; abundance: NA; d_gene: NA; v_gene: TRBV7-2; CDR3aa: CASSLGGSAYNEQFF; CDR3nt: TGTGCCAGCAGCTTGGGTGGGAGTGCCTACAATGAGCAGTTCTTC
j_gene: TRBJ1-1; abundance: NA; d_gene: TRBD1; v_gene: TRBV5-1; CDR3aa: CASSLLQGAKNTEAFF; CDR3nt: TGCGCCAGCAGCTTGCTCCAGGGGGCTAAGAACACTGAAGCTTTCTTT
j_gene: TRBJ2-3; abundance: NA; d_gene: NA; v_gene: TRBV5-1; CDR3aa: CASSLDNRARRPDTQYF; CDR3nt: TGCGCCAGCAGCTTGGACAACCGGGCCCGAAGGCCAGATACGCAGTATTTT
j_gene: TRBJ2-5; abundance: NA; d_gene: NA; v_gene: TRBV7-9; CDR3aa: CASSRMGGGQETQYF; CDR3nt: TGTGCCAGCAGCCGGATGGGTGGGGGCCAAGAGACCCAGTACTTC
j_gene: TRBJ1-2; abundance: few; d_gene: NA; v_gene: TRBV9; CDR3aa: CASSVVSHYGYTF; CDR3nt: TGTGCCAGCAGCGTAGTCAGTCACTATGGCTACACCTTC
j_gene: TRBJ2-1; abundance: NA; d_gene: NA; v_gene: TRBV5-1; CDR3aa: CASSLSGPRGFEQFF; CDR3nt: TGCGCCAGCAGCCTTTCAGGACCCAGAGGTTTTGAGCAGTTCTTC
j_gene: TRBJ2-5; abundance: NA; d_gene: TRBD1; v_gene: TRBV5-4; CDR3aa: CASSSARGQETQYF; CDR3nt: TGTGCCAGCAGCTCCGCCCGGGGACAGGAGACCCAGTACTTC
j_gene: TRBJ1-5; abundance: once; d_gene: NA; v_gene: TRBV5-1; CDR3aa: CASSLNGGLMPQHF; CDR3nt: TGCGCCAGCAGCTTGAACGGGGGGTTGATGCCCCAGCATTTT
j_gene: TRBJ1-2; abundance: NA; d_gene: NA; v_gene: TRBV6-5; CDR3aa: CASSPHSLYGYTF; CDR3nt: TGTGCCAGCAGTCCCCATAGTCTCTATGGCTACACCTTC
j_gene: TRBJ1-2; abundance: NA; d_gene: NA; v_gene: TRBV11-2; CDR3aa: CASSKEAGEGYGYTF; CDR3nt: TGTGCCAGCAGCAAGGAGGCCGGGGAGGGCTATGGCTACACCTTC
j_gene: TRBJ1-2; abundance: NA; d_gene: NA; v_gene: TRBV5-5; CDR3aa: CASSLAEVSGYTF; CDR3nt: TGTGCCAGCAGCTTGGCGGAGGTATCGGGCTACACCTTC
j_gene: TRBJ1-1; abundance: NA; d_gene: NA; v_gene: TRBV5-1; CDR3aa: CASSFSGAGGTEAFF; CDR3nt: TGCGCCAGCAGCTTCTCAGGGGCCGGCGGGACTGAAGCTTTCTTT
j_gene: TRBJ2-7; abundance: NA; d_gene: TRBD2; v_gene: TRBV27; CDR3aa: CASSRLAGPYEQYF; CDR3nt: TGTGCCAGCAGTCGACTAGCGGGACCCTACGAGCAGTACTTC
j_gene: TRBJ2-7; abundance: NA; d_gene: TRBD1; v_gene: TRBV30; CDR3aa: CAWSAGTGLFGQYF; CDR3nt: TGTGCCTGGAGCGCCGGGACAGGGTTGTTTGGGCAGTACTTC
j_gene: TRBJ2-3; abundance: NA; d_gene: NA; v_gene: TRBV7-3; CDR3aa: CASSPLAASTDTQYF; CDR3nt: TGTGCCAGCAGCCCCCTCGCGGCTAGCACAGATACGCAGTATTTT
j_gene: TRBJ2-1; abundance: NA; d_gene: TRBD2; v_gene: TRBV28; CDR3aa: CATNTRLADKYNEQFF; CDR3nt: TGTGCCACCAACACGCGACTAGCGGACAAGTACAATGAGCAGTTCTTC
j_gene: TRBJ2-7; abundance: once; d_gene: NA; v_gene: TRBV28; CDR3aa: CASSFTGRGSEQYF; CDR3nt: TGTGCCAGCAGTTTCACGGGGCGTGGGTCCGAGCAGTACTTC